This T cell receptor (beta chain) was captured in a study of blood T cell repertoires in COVID-19 (dated by TCRdb to about 2020). As for the study more broadly: Samples covering the acute and convalescent phases of COVID-19 were provided by collaborators in the United States, Italy and Spain. Deeply sampled blood TCRbeta repertoires from subjects exposed to, actively infected with, or recovered from COVID-19 were included in the dataset. The repertoires were made available in a free public database intended to serve as a resource for research on the immune response to SARS-CoV-2. The samples were drawn from the first 160 participants of the ongoing ImmuneRACE study and from 1,254 subjects provided by 6 global collaborators. Nearly every sample came with metadata listing a de-identified subject ID, COVID-19 status, age in years and sex. Where available, HLA class I and class II types were obtained from metadata supplied by the sample provider rather than from assay-based typing. The prospective study material was composed of cDNA or gDNA derived from T cells, B-cell-depleted T cells, or PBMCs.

TCRbeta CDR3 regions were amplified from genomic DNA using the immunoSEQ Assay, a bias-controlled multiplex PCR. The original pipeline was this. Within the assay, amplification of reference gene primers was used to estimate how many nucleated cells each sample contained. To quantify the absolute abundance of each unique TCRbeta CDR3 rearrangement, sequence reads were collapsed and filtered. For each sample, productive Simpson clonality was calculated as the square root of Simpson's diversity index over productive rearrangements. The table was pulled from immuneACCESS by TCRdb, which kept in-frame rearrangements only. Such tables lose some clones; where checked, under half of the loss comes from unresolved V genes, and the rest has no known cause. The DNA was the basis for D and trimming; V, J and clone size are from that table. The sample table lists about 310,000 clones, around 87% of them with a count of one. The top ten constitute less than 9.5% of the sample.

Results the study describes overall, beyond this receptor: The quantity of clinical and demographic metadata differed by source and by participant and was supplied without curation.

As regards this clone: Its cognate antigen has yet to be identified. Per-base qualities were not stored, and no clone one base away is much larger.

CDR1 and CDR2, looked up from the germline V gene, are KGHDR and SFDVKD. A distance of 15 bases separates the germline ends of V and J, which lose 3 bases and 4 bases respectively. The CDR3 holds 16 amino acids from the cysteine to the phenylalanine. The DNA shown is the 48-base CDR3, in frame from base 1. A second Seattle source provided samples from volunteer blood donors who had recovered from COVID-19. Each collaborating institution followed its own protocols to collect whole blood in K2EDTA tubes. For TCRbeta analysis, collaborator samples were shipped as frozen whole blood, as isolated PBMCs, or as DNA extracted from either sample type.

The sequence was obtained from a woman aged 50 to 60 who had recovered from COVID-19. The rearranged chain carries TRBV24-1 and TRBJ2-1; TRBD2 is a weak D gene call, 8 bases matching. The sample was peripheral blood. The CDR3 reads as follows: CATSDPSGGQYNEQFF. The bases read TGTGCCACCAGTGATCCGAGCGGGGGACAGTACAATGAGCAGTTCTTC.